The 14 T cell receptor beta chains below come from one sample, sequenced in a study of monozygotic twins with inflammatory bowel disease. TCRdb reprocessed the 5' RACE reads and keeps a single row for each CDR3 protein, giving no DNA. There are just under 45,000 distinct CDR3 sequences in the sample, with 5.3% held by the top ten. Sequences were obtained from blood. The origin of the receptors is a human donor with ulcerative colitis or Crohn's disease, or a healthy co-twin of an affected twin (not recorded which).

This chain joins TRBV7-2 and TRBJ1-4; absent DNA, TCRdb's TRBD1 call cannot be checked. Germline CDR1 reads SGHTA; CDR2 reads FQGNSA. The CDR3 extends over 16 amino acids. CDR3 amino acids: CASRTGQTATNEKLFF.

V usage is TRBV5-1 and J usage is TRBJ2-5; checking the TCRdb D call of TRBD1 is not possible without DNA. CDR3 size: 14 residues. CDR1 is SGHRS, CDR2 YFSETQ, per germline. The CDR3 protein is CASYYGTDQETQYF.

The rearrangement links TRBV28 to TRBJ2-7; with no DNA, the TCRdb D assignment of TRBD1 cannot be verified. Per the germline V gene, CDR1 is MDHEN and CDR2 is SYDVKM. The length of the CDR3 is 14 residues. The CDR3 sequence is CASSPTGVFYEQYF. The full variable domain, rest sourced from reference TRBV28 and TRBJ2-7, is DVKVTQSSRYLVKRTGEKVFLECVQDMDHENMFWYRQDPGLGLRLIYFSYDVKMKEKGDIPEGYSVSREKKERFSLILESASTNQTSMYLCASSPTGVFYEQYFGPGTRLTVT.

The chain joins TRBV7-9 to TRBJ2-5. The CDR3 is 14 residues long. Germline V lookup: CDR1 SEHNR, CDR2 FQNEAQ (reference sequence). The CDR3 is CASSVKLLQETQYF.

The rearrangement joins TRBV20-1 to TRBJ2-1; TCRdb indicates TRBD1, and absent DNA this call remains unverified. The V gene's germline CDR1 is DFQATT and CDR2 SNEGSKA (reference sequence). The CDR3 runs to 14 residues. Here the CDR3 reads CSARDRTLDGEQFF.

This chain links TRBV20-1 with TRBJ2-3; TCRdb indicates TRBD2, and absent DNA this call remains unverified. In germline, CDR1 is DFQATT, CDR2 SNEGSKA (reference sequence). This CDR3 spans 15 amino acids. CDR3 protein: CSAPSLRGVADTQYF.

The chain is built from TRBV2 and TRBJ2-3; the D call from TCRdb, TRBD2, cannot be confirmed without DNA. Looked up from germline, CDR1 is SNHLY and CDR2 is FYNNEI. The CDR3 consists of 15 residues. The CDR3: CASRRLAGGADTQYF.

This sequence joins TRBV20-1 and TRBJ2-1; TCRdb outputs TRBD2, but without DNA this stays unchecked. The V gene's germline CDR1 is DFQATT and CDR2 SNEGSKA (reference sequence). The CDR3 loop spans 12 amino acids. The CDR3 sequence: CSARPRDLEQFF.

V usage is TRBV7-6 and J usage is TRBJ1-1; TCRdb lists TRBD1, though no DNA is available to test this call. CDR3 size: 14 residues. Germline loops: CDR1 SGHVS, CDR2 FNYEAQ. CDR3 loop: CASSQGARNTEAFF.

CDR3 sequence: CATSVSGANVLTF. This sequence joins TRBV24-1 and TRBJ2-6. CDR3 length equals 13 residues. Germline CDR1 reads KGHDR; CDR2 reads SFDVKD.

The chain is built from TRBV7-8 and TRBJ2-1; the D call from TCRdb, TRBD2, cannot be confirmed without DNA. Germline values: CDR1 SGHVS, CDR2 FQNEAQ. The CDR3 loop spans 15 amino acids. The CDR3 here is CASSLASGGPNEQFF.

The rearrangement links TRBV7-9 to TRBJ1-3; the D call from TCRdb, TRBD1, cannot be confirmed without DNA. From germline, CDR1 is SEHNR and CDR2 FQNEAQ (reference sequence). The CDR3 consists of 15 residues. The CDR3 reads CASSLVSGFGNTIYF. The full variable domain, its missing parts supplied by reference TRBV7-9 and TRBJ1-3, is DTGVSQNPRHKITKRGQNVTFRCDPISEHNRLYWYRQTLGQGPEFLTYFQNEAQLEKSRLLSDRFSAERPKGSFSTLEIQRTEQGDSAMYLCASSLVSGFGNTIYFGEGSWLTVV.

The chain has TRBV20-1 and TRBJ2-2; absent DNA, TCRdb's TRBD2 call cannot be checked. The germline gives CDR1 DFQATT, CDR2 SNEGSKA (reference sequence). This CDR3 has 14 amino acids. The CDR3 is CSARPGRAAGELFF.

The chain combines TRBV5-1 with TRBJ2-5. Per germline, CDR1 SGHRS and CDR2 YFSETQ. The CDR3 runs to 14 residues. CDR3 sequence reads: CASSLVGWAETQYF.